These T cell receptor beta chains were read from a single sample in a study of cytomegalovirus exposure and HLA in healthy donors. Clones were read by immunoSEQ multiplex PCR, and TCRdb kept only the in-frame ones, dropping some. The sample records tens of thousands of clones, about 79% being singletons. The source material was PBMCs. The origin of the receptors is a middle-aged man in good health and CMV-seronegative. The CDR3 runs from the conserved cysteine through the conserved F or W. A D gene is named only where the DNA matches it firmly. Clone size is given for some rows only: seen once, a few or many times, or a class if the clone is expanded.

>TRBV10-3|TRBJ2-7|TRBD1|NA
TGTGCCATCAGTGAGTTCGACAGGGGGCTTGGCGAGCAGTACTTC
CAISEFDRGLGEQYF
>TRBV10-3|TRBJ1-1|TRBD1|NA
TGTGCCATCAGTGAGTCGGAGCAGGGGGCTTACACTGAAGCTTTCTTT
CAISESEQGAYTEAFF
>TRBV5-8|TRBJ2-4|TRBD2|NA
TGTGCCAGCAGCTTGGGCCGGGCTCTCGGGGGGAACATTCAGTACTTC
CASSLGRALGGNIQYF
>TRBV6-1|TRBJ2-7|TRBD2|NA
TGTGCCAGCAGTGAAGCGCCCGCGGGAGGGACCTACGAGCAGTACTTC
CASSEAPAGGTYEQYF
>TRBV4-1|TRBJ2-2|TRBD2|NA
TGCGCCAGCAGCCAAGTGGGACTAGCGGAAACCGGGGAGCTGTTTTTT
CASSQVGLAETGELFF
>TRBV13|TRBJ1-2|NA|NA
TGTGCCAGCAGCTTAGGGTCTTCTACTAACTATGGCTACACCTTC
CASSLGSSTNYGYTF
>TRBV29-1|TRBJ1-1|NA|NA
TGCAGCGGTGGTGGGGCCCAAGGTGCTTTCTTT
CSGGGAQGAFF
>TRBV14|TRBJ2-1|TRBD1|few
TGTGCCAGCAGCCAACCGGGACAGGGAGTCGATGAGCAGTTCTTC
CASSQPGQGVDEQFF
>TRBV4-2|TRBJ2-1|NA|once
TGTGCCAGCAGCCAATTTCAGGGAAACAATGAGCAGTTCTTC
CASSQFQGNNEQFF
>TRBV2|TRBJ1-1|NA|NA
TGTGCCAGCAGTCCACAGGGCCAGAACACTGAAGCTTTCTTT
CASSPQGQNTEAFF
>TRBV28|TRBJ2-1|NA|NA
TGTGCCAGCAGTTCGGTGGGAGTAGACTACAATGAGCAGTTCTTC
CASSSVGVDYNEQFF
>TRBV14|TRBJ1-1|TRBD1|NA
TGTGCCAGCAGCAGGGGGCTTAACACTGAAGCTTTCTTT
CASSRGLNTEAFF
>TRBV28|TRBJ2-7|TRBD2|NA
TGTGCCAGCAGTTTTAGGGTTAGCGGGAGATTTTACGAGCAGTACTTC
CASSFRVSGRFYEQYF
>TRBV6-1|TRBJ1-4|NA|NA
TGTGCCAGCAGTGAAGGGCAGGGTTACGAAAAACTGTTTTTT
CASSEGQGYEKLFF
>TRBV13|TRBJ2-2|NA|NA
TGTGCCAGCACCCGGTGGTGGAGGACGAACACCGGGGAGCTGTTTTTT
CASTRWWRTNTGELFF
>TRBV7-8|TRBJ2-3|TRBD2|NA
TGTGCCAGCAGCTTAGGTGCGGGAGGTGCAGATACGCAGTATTTT
CASSLGAGGADTQYF
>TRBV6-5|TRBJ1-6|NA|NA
TGTGCCAGCAGTCGCGGGGTTCTTAATTCACCCCTCCACTTT
CASSRGVLNSPLHF
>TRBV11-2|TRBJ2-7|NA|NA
TGTGCCAGCAGCCCAAGCAACCTAAAGACCTACGAGCAGTACTTC
CASSPSNLKTYEQYF
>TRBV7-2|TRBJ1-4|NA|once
TGTGCCAGCAGCTTAGCGGAGGGACGGAAAACTAATGAAAAACTGTTTTTT
CASSLAEGRKTNEKLFF
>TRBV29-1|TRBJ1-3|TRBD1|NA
TGCAGCGTGGATAGACAGGGCTCTGGAAACACCATATATTTT
CSVDRQGSGNTIYF
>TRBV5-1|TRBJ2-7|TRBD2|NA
TGCGCCAGCAGCTTGGGGGCCACTAGCGTCGCCTACGAGCAGTACTTC
CASSLGATSVAYEQYF
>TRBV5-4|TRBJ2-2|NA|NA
TGTGCCAGCAGCTTGGGACAGGTCCGGAGCACCGGGGAGCTGTTTTTT
CASSLGQVRSTGELFF
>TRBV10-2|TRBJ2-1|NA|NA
TGCGCCAGCAGCGGAATGGGCGTCAATGAGCAGTTCTTC
CASSGMGVNEQFF
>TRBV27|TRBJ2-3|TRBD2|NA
TGTGCCAGCAGTTTATCTCAAAGGGGACTACGATTAACAGATACGCAGTATTTT
CASSLSQRGLRLTDTQYF
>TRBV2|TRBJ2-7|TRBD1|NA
TGTGCCAGCAGCGGACAGGGCGACGCCTACGAGCAGTACTTC
CASSGQGDAYEQYF
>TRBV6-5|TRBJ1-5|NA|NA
TGTGCCAGCAGTGAAAGGCAGCAGGATCAGCCCCAGCATTTT
CASSERQQDQPQHF
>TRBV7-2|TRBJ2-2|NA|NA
TGTGCCAGCAGCTTAGGAAGGGGACAAGCCACCGGGGAGCTGTTTTTT
CASSLGRGQATGELFF
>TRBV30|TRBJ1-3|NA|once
TGTGCCTTTACAGGTCCTGGAAACACCATATATTTT
CAFTGPGNTIYF
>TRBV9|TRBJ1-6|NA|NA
TGTGCCAGCAGCGTAGAAGCTGGGGAGGGTACGAGTAGTTCACCCCTCCACTTT
CASSVEAGEGTSSSPLHF
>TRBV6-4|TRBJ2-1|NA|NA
TGTGCCAGCAGTGACCGGAGCAACAATGAGCAGTTCTTC
CASSDRSNNEQFF
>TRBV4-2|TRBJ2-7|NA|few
TGTGCCAGCAGCCAAGACCGGAACAGAGCCTACGAGCAGTACTTC
CASSQDRNRAYEQYF